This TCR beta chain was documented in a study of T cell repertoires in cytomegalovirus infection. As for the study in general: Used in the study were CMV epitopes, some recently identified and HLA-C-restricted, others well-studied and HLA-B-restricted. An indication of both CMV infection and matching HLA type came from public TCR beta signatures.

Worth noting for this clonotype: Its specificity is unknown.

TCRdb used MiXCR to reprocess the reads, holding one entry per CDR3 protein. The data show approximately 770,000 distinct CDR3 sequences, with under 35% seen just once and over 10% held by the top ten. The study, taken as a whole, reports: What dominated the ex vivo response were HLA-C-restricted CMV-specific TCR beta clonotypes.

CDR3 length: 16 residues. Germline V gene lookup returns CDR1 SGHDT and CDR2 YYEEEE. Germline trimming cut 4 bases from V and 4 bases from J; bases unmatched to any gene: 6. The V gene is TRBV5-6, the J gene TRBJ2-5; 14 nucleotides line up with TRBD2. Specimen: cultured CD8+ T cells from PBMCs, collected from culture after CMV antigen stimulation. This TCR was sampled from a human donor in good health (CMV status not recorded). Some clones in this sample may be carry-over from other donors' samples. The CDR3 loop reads CASSGGLAGGSETQYF. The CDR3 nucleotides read TGTGCCAGCAGCGGCGGACTAGCGGGGGGTTCAGAGACCCAGTACTTC.